These 14 T cell receptor beta chains share one sample of origin, sequenced in a study of blood T cells in healthy people across ages (dated by TCRdb to the mid-2010s). Libraries were constructed by 5' RACE. Sequenced using an Illumina HiSeq 2500. The second PCR ran for roughly 7 to 11 cycles and used a J-beta primer mix along with a sample-barcoded 5' primer. TCRdb redid the processing of the public reads, applying fastp at Q25 and MiXCR, and retained in-frame beta chains. Each CDR3 protein gets just one entry, which takes the most common genes and DNA from the rows behind it. This sample is represented by about 1.8 million distinct CDR3 sequences; less than 50% of them were singletons. Together, the top ten hold less than 2.5% of the sample. Sequenced sample: blood. These receptors all stem from a woman in her thirties or forties in good health.

In its sample, this clonotype was seen once. The genes are TRBV28 and TRBJ2-6; no reliable D call. Germline V gene lookup returns CDR1 MDHEN and CDR2 SYDVKM. The V end lost 4 bases, the J end lost 0 bases, and 10 bases lay between the germline ends. This CDR3 contains 16 residues. The CDR3 sequence: CASSSPPFSGANVLTF. CDR3 sequence (DNA): TGTGCCAGCAGTTCCCCTCCCTTCTCTGGGGCCAACGTCCTGACTTTC.

The CDR3 sequence is CSARFVRDRHNEQFF. The CDR3 DNA reads as TGCAGTGCTAGATTTGTACGAGACAGGCACAATGAGCAGTTCTTC. The chain couples TRBV20-1 to TRBJ2-1; perhaps TRBD1 as D (6 bases). The CDR3 contains 15 residues. V gave up 2 bases and J gave up 5 bases, with 16 bases separating them. Germline values: CDR1 DFQATT, CDR2 SNEGSKA (reference sequence).

The chain recombines TRBV20-1 with TRBJ1-6; no clear D. This CDR3 contains 16 residues. The germline V gene encodes CDR1 DFQATT and CDR2 SNEGSKA (reference sequence). V lost 6 bases and J lost 5, with 20 bases in between. The CDR3 DNA reads TGCAGTGCCCCCAGCAAGGCAGGATTAAATAATTCACCCCTCCACTTT. Protein product: CSAPSKAGLNNSPLHF.

This clonotype has more than one count but fewer than ten. The gene calls are TRBV5-1 and TRBJ2-1; tentatively, D is TRBD1 (5 bases). The germline V and J ends were trimmed by 4 bases and 3 bases, with 17 bases remaining between them. The CDR3 has 16 residues. Germline V gives CDR1 SGHRS, CDR2 YFSETQ. The CDR3 is CASSPDNGHDYNEQFF. The CDR3 region has the DNA TGCGCCAGCAGCCCCGACAACGGACACGACTACAATGAGCAGTTCTTC.

This clonotype has a single count. The junction shows a germline mismatch at one end, possibly a read error. The V gene is TRBV4-3, the J gene TRBJ2-5, with D possibly called TRBD1 or TRBD2 (5 bases each). The CDR3 loop spans 16 amino acids. CDR1 and CDR2 (germline): LGHNA, YSLEER. The CDR3 DNA reads as TGCGCCAGCGGCCAAGATAAGGCAGGGACCAAAGAGACCCAGTACTTC. Translating it yields CASGQDKAGTKETQYF.

The V and J genes are TRBV3-1 and TRBJ2-3; 8 nucleotides align to TRBD1. Per germline, CDR1 LGHDT and CDR2 YNNKEL (reference sequence). The CDR3 length is 16 residues. V lost 4 bases to trimming and J lost 6 bases; unmatched junction nucleotides: 12. The DNA of the CDR3 is TGTGCCAGCAGCCTTCTCGCAGGGGGCGCGGGGGATACGCAGTATTTT. This codes for CASSLLAGGAGDTQYF.

This clonotype occurred a few times. The J gene is TRBJ1-2, the V gene TRBV25-1, with TRBD1 as a possible D gene (5 bases). Germline V gene sequence: CDR1 MGHDK, CDR2 SYGVNS. The CDR3 loop spans 14 amino acids. Trimming removed 3 bases from V and 6 bases from J, with 14 bases in between. The CDR3 loop is CASSERAGTHGYTF. Written as DNA, the CDR3 is TGTGCCAGCAGTGAGCGGGCAGGGACCCATGGCTACACCTTC.

The chain carries TRBV14 and TRBJ1-2; D is unclear. This CDR3 contains 13 residues. Deletions cut 3 bases from V and 4 bases from J, with 9 bases between. CDR1 and CDR2 from the germline V gene are SGHDN and FVKESK. CDR3 sequence (DNA): TGTGCCAGCAGCCAGCGCGGTCTCTATGGCTACACCTTC. It codes for CASSQRGLYGYTF.

The V call is TRBV7-9, the J call TRBJ2-5, with TRBD1 as a possible D gene (6 bases). CDR3 length equals 14 residues. The V gene's germline CDR1 is SEHNR and CDR2 FQNEAQ (reference sequence). The V gene lost 5 bases and the J gene lost 5 bases, with 15 bases spanning the gap. CDR3 nucleotides: TGTGCCAGCAGCGAAGGACAGTATGAGGAGACCCAGTACTTC. This sequence encodes CASSEGQYEETQYF.

The chain couples TRBV11-2 to TRBJ2-7; 7 positions match TRBD1. With 5 bases clipped from V and 5 bases from J, the junction kept 12 bases outside the gene matches. The CDR3 totals 15 residues. Germline CDR1 reads SGHAT; CDR2 reads FQNNGV. CDR3 loop: CASSPVRGRGNEQYF. For the CDR3, the DNA is TGTGCCAGCAGCCCCGTGAGGGGCAGGGGGAACGAGCAGTACTTC.

The rearrangement uses TRBV7-2 and TRBJ1-2, with TRBD1 matching over 7 bases. There are 17 residues in the CDR3. The trim removed 0 bases at V and 3 bases at J, leaving 10 bases unmatched. Germline CDR1 reads SGHTA; CDR2 reads FQGNSA. CDR3 bases: TGTGCCAGCAGCTTAGCGCTTGGAGGGGGCGCTTACTATGGCTACACCTTC. Translation: CASSLALGGGAYYGYTF.

The chain couples TRBV27 to TRBJ2-4, with a weak D call TRBD1 (6 bases). This CDR3 region has 13 residues. The germline V and J ends were trimmed by 8 bases and 2 bases, with 10 bases remaining between them. Germline V gene sequence: CDR1 MNHEY, CDR2 SMNVEV (reference sequence). CDR3 loop: CASATGSKNIQYF. The CDR3 DNA is TGTGCCAGCGCAACAGGGTCCAAAAACATTCAGTACTTC.

V gene TRBV15 combines with J gene TRBJ1-4; D may be TRBD1 (6 bases). The CDR3 is 15 residues long. V lost 0 bases and J lost 4, with 9 bases in between. From germline, CDR1 is LNHNV and CDR2 YYDKDF (reference sequence). The CDR3 sequence is CATSRDTGINEKLFF. In DNA, the CDR3 is TGTGCCACCAGCAGAGATACAGGGATTAATGAAAAACTGTTTTTT.

The chain combines TRBV27 with TRBJ1-6, with 7 bases that match TRBD1. Germline trimming cut 6 bases from V and 7 bases from J; bases unmatched to any gene: 6. The germline V gene encodes CDR1 MNHEY and CDR2 SMNVEV (reference sequence). The CDR3 length is 14 residues. CDR3 amino acids: CASSPGQANSPLHF. DNA for the CDR3: TGTGCCAGCAGCCCTGGACAGGCGAATTCACCCCTCCACTTT.